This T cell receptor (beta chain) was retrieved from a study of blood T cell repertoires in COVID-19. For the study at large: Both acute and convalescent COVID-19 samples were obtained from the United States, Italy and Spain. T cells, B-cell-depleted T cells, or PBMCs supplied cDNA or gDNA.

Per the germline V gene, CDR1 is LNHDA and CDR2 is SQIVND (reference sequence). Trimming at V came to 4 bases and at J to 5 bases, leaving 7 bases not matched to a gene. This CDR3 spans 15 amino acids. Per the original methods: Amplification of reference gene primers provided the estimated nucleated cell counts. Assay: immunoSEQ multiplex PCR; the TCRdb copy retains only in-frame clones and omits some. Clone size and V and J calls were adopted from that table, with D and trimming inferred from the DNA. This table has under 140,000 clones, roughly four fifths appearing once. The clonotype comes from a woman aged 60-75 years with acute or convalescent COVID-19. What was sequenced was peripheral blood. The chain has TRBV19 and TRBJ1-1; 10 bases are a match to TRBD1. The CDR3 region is CASSSDRGRGTEAFF. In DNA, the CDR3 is TGTGCCAGTAGTAGTGACAGGGGGCGGGGGACTGAAGCTTTCTTT.